The 32 T cell receptor beta chains given below trace back to one sample, sequenced in a study of cytomegalovirus exposure and HLA in healthy donors. PCR primers comprised 60 Vbeta and 13 Jbeta primers. This table comes from immunoSEQ multiplex PCR, and its TCRdb copy is limited to in-frame clones, with some not included. The table lists more than 140,000 clones, roughly four fifths of them singletons, with around 1.7% in the top ten. The sequenced sample was PBMCs. The receptors shown here come from a female donor in good health and CMV-seronegative.

This clone was seen only a few times. CDR3 nucleotides: TGTGCCAGCAGTGCGACAGGGGGCGATGGCTACACCTTC. This translates into CASSATGGDGYTF. The chain recombines TRBV6-1 with TRBJ1-2; 10 nucleotides align to TRBD1. The germline gives CDR1 MNHNS, CDR2 SASEGT. V shed 4 bases and J 6 bases; nucleotides not matched to a gene: 2. The CDR3 runs 13 residues.

The V and J genes are TRBV9 and TRBJ1-1, with D uncertain. V lost 0 bases, J lost 2 bases, and 14 bases lay in between. The CDR3 is 16 residues long. Germline V gene sequence: CDR1 SGDLS, CDR2 YYNGEE. As DNA, the CDR3 is TGTGCCAGCAGCGTAGGTGGCAGGACTATTAACACTGAAGCTTTCTTT. This codes for CASSVGGRTINTEAFF.

The CDR3 sequence: CASSADKYISNEQFF. As DNA, the CDR3 is TGTGCCAGCAGTGCCGACAAATACATTTCCAATGAGCAGTTCTTC. The chain recombines TRBV6-1 with TRBJ2-1; D remains ambiguous. CDR3 length: 15 residues. The V end lost 4 bases, the J end lost 6 bases, and 16 bases lay between the germline ends. Germline V gives CDR1 MNHNS, CDR2 SASEGT.

This rearrangement joins TRBV5-1 to TRBJ2-5, with D possibly TRBD2 on 5 matching bases. Germline V gene data show CDR1 as SGHRS and CDR2 as YFSETQ. There are 14 residues in the CDR3. The germline V and J ends were trimmed by 0 bases and 3 bases, with 9 bases remaining between them. Written as DNA, the CDR3 is TGCGCCAGCAGCTTGGCTTCGGGGAAAGAGACCCAGTACTTC. This sequence encodes CASSLASGKETQYF.

This clone was counted a few times. Because the CDR3's place on the DNA is in doubt, the DNA is left out and the CDR3 is given as listed by TCRdb. The chain recombines TRBV6-6 with TRBJ1-1; TRBD1, the table's D call, was not compared with the DNA. The CDR3 length equals 14 residues, ends included. Germline values: CDR1 MNHNY, CDR2 SVGAGI (reference sequence). The CDR3 region is CASILGQGPTRAFF.

In nucleotides, the CDR3 is TGCGCCAGCAGCCTGGGCACGGGACAGGGGTACAATGAGCAGTTCTTC. It specifies CASSLGTGQGYNEQFF. The V and J genes are TRBV5-1 and TRBJ2-1; 10 bases are a match to TRBD1. Germline V gene data show CDR1 as SGHRS and CDR2 as YFSETQ. The CDR3 totals 16 residues. V trimming: 4 bases; J trimming: 4 bases; junction bases outside the gene matches: 8. Full variable domain (outside the CDR3, taken from reference TRBV5-1 and TRBJ2-1): KAGVTQTPRYLIKTRGQQVTLSCSPISGHRSVSWYQQTPGQGLQFLFEYFSETQRNKGNFPGRFSGRQFSNSRSEMNVSTLELGDSALYLCASSLGTGQGYNEQFFGPGTRLTVL.

CDR3 protein: CASSLAGGLNYGYTF. Written as DNA, the CDR3 is TGTGCCAGCAGCTTGGCCGGGGGGCTAAACTATGGCTACACCTTC. The V call is TRBV5-6, the J call TRBJ1-2, with a possible D match to TRBD1 (6 bases). The ends were cut back, 0 bases at V and 2 bases at J, with 11 bases in the middle. The CDR3 consists of 15 residues. In germline, CDR1 is SGHDT, CDR2 YYEEEE.

J is TRBJ2-3 and V is TRBV10-1; 10 positions agree with TRBD2. V gave up 5 bases and J gave up 0 bases; unmatched junction bases: 2. CDR1 is WNHNN, CDR2 SYGVQD, per germline (reference sequence). The CDR3 extends over 15 amino acids. The chain's CDR3 is CASSWTSGSTDTQYF. The CDR3 region has the DNA TGCGCCAGCAGTTGGACTAGCGGTAGCACAGATACGCAGTATTTT.

The chain uses TRBV4-1 and TRBJ1-4; a weak D match, TRBD1 (5 bases). CDR1 is MGHRA and CDR2 is YSYEKL in the germline V gene. The V end was cut by 2 bases, the J end by 0 bases, with 7 bases between. The CDR3 length is 15 residues. In DNA, the CDR3 is TGCGCCAGCAGCCAAAGGGGCGCAACTAATGAAAAACTGTTTTTT. Translating it yields CASSQRGATNEKLFF.

In DNA, the CDR3 is TGTGCCAGCAGTTTATCCCAGGGGGCTAGGACTAATGAAAAACTGTTTTTT. Protein product: CASSLSQGARTNEKLFF. V usage is TRBV28 and J usage is TRBJ1-4, with 8 bases matching TRBD1. Germline CDR1 and CDR2: MDHEN and SYDVKM. With V trimmed by 1 base and J by 2 bases, 6 bases remained unmatched. The CDR3 loop spans 17 amino acids.

The chain uses TRBV7-9 and TRBJ2-3; 7 nucleotides match TRBD2. The V segment lost 5 bases and the J segment 1 base; nucleotides outside the gene matches: 12. This CDR3 has 17 amino acids. The germline CDR1 and CDR2 sequences are SEHNR and FQNEAQ (reference sequence). The CDR3 reads CASSDPTGTTRTDTQYF. The DNA of the CDR3 is TGTGCCAGCAGCGACCCTACCGGGACTACCCGCACAGATACGCAGTATTTT. The entire variable domain, with the rest obtained from reference TRBV7-9 and TRBJ2-3, is as follows: DTGVSQNPRHKITKRGQNVTFRCDPISEHNRLYWYRQTLGQGPEFLTYFQNEAQLEKSRLLSDRFSAERPKGSFSTLEIQRTEQGDSAMYLCASSDPTGTTRTDTQYFGPGTRLTVL.

In this sample, this clone turned up a few times. The rearrangement uses TRBV6-5 and TRBJ2-3; D gene uncertain. This CDR3 is 11 amino acids long. Germline V lookup: CDR1 MNHEY, CDR2 SVGAGI. The germline V and J ends were trimmed by 6 bases and 5 bases, with 6 bases remaining between them. CDR3 protein: CASSQLDTQYF. The CDR3 DNA sequence: TGTGCCAGCAGCCAACTAGATACGCAGTATTTT.

This clone was seen a handful of times. The chain couples TRBV5-1 to TRBJ1-5, with TRBD1 matching 11 bases. This CDR3 has 14 amino acids. Germline CDR1 and CDR2: SGHRS and YFSETQ. Trimming removed 4 bases from V and 9 bases from J; junction bases left unmatched: 6. CDR3 coding DNA: TGCGCCAGCAGCCCCGGGACAGGGGGATCGCCCCAGCATTTT. Amino acids: CASSPGTGGSPQHF.

The V call is TRBV29-1, the J call TRBJ2-1; TRBD2 aligns across 9 bases. Germline CDR1 SQVTM, CDR2 ANQGSEA. The CDR3 is 15 residues long. After removal of 3 bases from V and 5 bases from J, the junction contained 8 bases not matched to a gene. As DNA, the CDR3 is TGCAGCGTTGAGGTCTGGACTAGCGTCGACAATGAGCAGTTCTTC. Translated: CSVEVWTSVDNEQFF.

The V and J genes are TRBV5-1 and TRBJ1-4; D might be TRBD1 (6 bases). Deletions cut 3 bases from V and 4 bases from J, with 7 bases between. Per germline, CDR1 SGHRS and CDR2 YFSETQ. The CDR3 is 13 amino acids. In nucleotides, the CDR3 is TGCGCCAGCAGCTGGACAGTTAATGAAAAACTGTTTTTT. Amino acids: CASSWTVNEKLFF.

This clone was seen a few times. V gene TRBV6-6 combines with J gene TRBJ2-7, with D maybe TRBD2 (6 bases). CDR1 and CDR2 from the germline V gene are MNHNY and SVGAGI (reference sequence). This CDR3 has 13 amino acids. V gave up 6 bases and J gave up 5 bases, with 14 bases separating them. The CDR3 nucleotides read TGTGCCAGCAGCCCCGGTGGGGGGAACGAGCAGTACTTC. Its translation is CASSPGGGNEQYF.

This clone has a handful of counts. DNA for the CDR3: TGTGCCAGCAGCCCCGACAGGGGAATTGAAAAACTGTTTTTT. Its protein product is CASSPDRGIEKLFF. The chain is built from TRBV5-5 and TRBJ1-4, with 8 bases matching TRBD1. Trimming took 4 bases from V and 7 from J; bases not matched to a gene: 6. CDR3 length: 14 residues. The V gene's germline CDR1 is SGHKS and CDR2 YYEKEE (reference sequence).

The chain links TRBV7-9 to TRBJ2-7; 7 bases align to TRBD2. The V gene's germline CDR1 is SEHNR and CDR2 FQNEAQ (reference sequence). The V segment lost 5 bases and the J segment 7 bases; nucleotides outside the gene matches: 11. CDR3 length equals 14 residues. As DNA, the CDR3 is TGTGCCAGCAGCCGTGAACGGGACGGGAGGGAGCAGTACTTC. It translates to CASSRERDGREQYF.

The chain combines TRBV11-3 with TRBJ1-4; 7 bases agree with TRBD1. The CDR3 spans 16 residues. Germline V gene lookup returns CDR1 SGHNT and CDR2 YENEEA. The V and J ends lost 1 base and 3 bases, in that order; junction bases with no gene match: 5. CDR3 DNA: TGTGCCAGCAGCTTAGGGACCGGGACAGCTAATGAAAAACTGTTTTTT. This codes for CASSLGTGTANEKLFF.

The chain combines TRBV9 with TRBJ1-1, with 12 bases lining up with TRBD1. The trim removed 0 bases at V and 3 bases at J, leaving 15 bases unmatched. This CDR3 region has 20 residues. Germline values: CDR1 SGDLS, CDR2 YYNGEE. CDR3 loop: CASSVVSGGQGAGVDTEAFF. CDR3 nucleotide sequence: TGTGCCAGCAGCGTAGTTTCAGGGGGACAGGGGGCCGGGGTTGACACTGAAGCTTTCTTT.

This sequence joins TRBV5-6 and TRBJ1-1, with TRBD1 matching 11 bases. The junction had 6 bases not matched to a gene; V was cut back by 3 bases and J by 5 bases. Germline-derived CDR1 and CDR2 are SGHDT and YYEEEE. The length of the CDR3 is 15 residues. This CDR3 is CASSSAGTGGTEAFF. CDR3 DNA: TGTGCCAGCAGCTCTGCCGGGACAGGGGGGACTGAAGCTTTCTTT.

This clone was counted between two and nine times. V usage is TRBV5-6 and J usage is TRBJ1-2; TRBD1 agrees at 10 bases. Germline V gives CDR1 SGHDT, CDR2 YYEEEE. The junction had 6 bases not matched to a gene; V was cut back by 5 bases and J by 8 bases. This CDR3 is 13 amino acids long. Here the CDR3 reads CASSRDRGHGYTF. DNA for the CDR3: TGTGCCAGCAGTCGTGACAGGGGGCACGGCTACACCTTC.

The rearrangement joins TRBV7-3 to TRBJ1-6; D remains unclear. Trimming left V 4 bases short and J 0 bases short, with 10 bases between. CDR1 and CDR2 (germline): SGHTA, FQGTGA. The CDR3 has 16 residues. The CDR3 spells CASSSAVSSYNSPLHF. In DNA form, the CDR3 reads TGTGCCAGCAGCTCCGCGGTGAGCTCCTATAATTCACCCCTCCACTTT.

The chain is built from TRBV10-3 and TRBJ2-3, with D perhaps matching TRBD2 (6 bases). The CDR3 extends over 15 amino acids. The V end was cut by 4 bases, the J end by 3 bases, with 14 bases between. Germline CDR1 is ENHRY and CDR2 is SYGVKD. CDR3 residues: CAISVGGMKTDTQYF. DNA of the CDR3: TGTGCCATCAGTGTTGGCGGGATGAAAACAGATACGCAGTATTTT.

The chain uses TRBV11-2 and TRBJ2-2; D is unclear. Germline loops: CDR1 SGHAT, CDR2 FQNNGV. V shed 4 bases and J shed 5 bases, with 8 bases lying between them. CDR3 length: 13 amino acids. CDR3 residues: CASSSSRTGELFF. In DNA form, the CDR3 reads TGTGCCAGCAGCTCATCTAGGACCGGGGAGCTGTTTTTT.

This clone was seen a single time. V gene TRBV6-5 combines with J gene TRBJ2-2; possibly TRBD2 for D (6 bases). V dropped 6 bases and J dropped 4 bases, with 12 bases sitting between them. The CDR3 is 14 amino acids. Germline CDR1 MNHEY, CDR2 SVGAGI. The CDR3 loop reads CASRTQGGTGELFF. In DNA form, the CDR3 reads TGTGCCAGCAGAACTCAGGGAGGCACCGGGGAGCTGTTTTTT.

The CDR3 is CASSGEGLADAKNIQYF. The CDR3 nucleotides read TGCGCCAGCAGCGGGGAGGGACTAGCGGACGCCAAAAACATTCAGTACTTC. This chain connects TRBV5-1 to TRBJ2-4; 11 positions agree with TRBD2. J lost 1 base, V lost 4 bases, and 7 bases had no gene match. CDR1 is SGHRS and CDR2 is YFSETQ in the germline V gene. CDR3 length: 17 residues.

This clone was seen only a few times. The rearrangement uses TRBV6-6 and TRBJ1-5; no firm D call. The germline CDR1 and CDR2 sequences are MNHNY and SVGAGI (reference sequence). V dropped 5 bases and J dropped 4 bases, with 9 bases sitting between them. CDR3 size: 13 residues. For the CDR3, the DNA is TGTGCCAGCAGTGCAACAGAAAATCAGCCCCAGCATTTT. Its protein product is CASSATENQPQHF.

The rearrangement joins TRBV5-1 to TRBJ2-7; 7 bases line up with TRBD1. The CDR3 extends over 15 amino acids. Germline values: CDR1 SGHRS, CDR2 YFSETQ. Trimming removed 0 bases from V and 3 bases from J; junction bases left unmatched: 6. CDR3 coding DNA: TGCGCCAGCAGCTTGGCCGCAGGGGGAGACTACGAGCAGTACTTC. It translates to CASSLAAGGDYEQYF.

The chain joins TRBV28 to TRBJ1-4; D might be TRBD1 (6 bases). Germline V gene data show CDR1 as MDHEN and CDR2 as SYDVKM. V lost 3 bases, J lost 8 bases, and 13 bases lay in between. This CDR3 is 14 amino acids long. The chain's CDR3 is CASSFQGIEEKLFF. CDR3 coding DNA: TGTGCCAGCAGTTTCCAGGGGATCGAGGAAAAACTGTTTTTT.

For this clone: A read error may account for a junction end that differs from germline. The genes are TRBV7-9 and TRBJ1-5, with 11 bases aligning to TRBD1. The CDR3 contains 17 residues. Germline CDR1 SEHNR, CDR2 FQNEAQ (reference sequence). The DNA for the CDR3 is TGTTCCAGCAGCCTGAGTACCGGGACAGGGGGTAATCAGCCCCAGCATTTT. It yields the protein CSSSLSTGTGGNQPQHF. Together with reference TRBV7-9 and TRBJ1-5, the CDR3 gives the full variable domain: DTGVSQNPRHKITKRGQNVTFRCDPISEHNRLYWYRQTLGQGPEFLTYFQNEAQLEKSRLLSDRFSAERPKGSFSTLEIQRTEQGDSAMYLCSSSLSTGTGGNQPQHFGDGTRLSIL.

The rearrangement links TRBV27 to TRBJ2-3; 7 bases line up with TRBD2. V gave up 3 bases and J gave up 2 bases; unmatched junction bases: 14. Germline values: CDR1 MNHEY, CDR2 SMNVEV (reference sequence). This CDR3 contains 18 residues. The CDR3 protein is CASSFTRDYRYFTDTQYF. CDR3 DNA: TGTGCCAGCAGTTTCACTCGGGACTACAGGTACTTCACAGATACGCAGTATTTT.